This passage covers 3 T cell receptor beta chains from one sample sequenced in a study of T cell changes during pregnancy in multiple sclerosis. This table comes from immunoSEQ multiplex PCR, and its TCRdb copy is limited to in-frame clones, with some not included. In the table there are about 52,000 clones, about 92% of which are singletons. The sequencing here drew on CD4+ T cells from peripheral blood mononuclear cells, taken in the third trimester of pregnancy. These receptor sequences come from a female donor with multiple sclerosis, enrolled in a pregnancy study.

The chain carries TRBV28 and TRBJ2-3; D ambiguous. V was clipped by 6 bases and J by 4 bases, with 11 bases between them. This CDR3 has 13 amino acids. CDR1 MDHEN and CDR2 SYDVKM come from the germline V gene. The CDR3 spells CASRRQASDTQYF. The CDR3 DNA follows: TGTGCCAGCAGACGCCAGGCCTCAGATACGCAGTATTTT.

The chain uses TRBV19 and TRBJ1-4; D is perhaps TRBD1 (5 bases). Trimming removed 5 bases from V and 8 bases from J, with 12 bases in between. Germline V gene sequence: CDR1 LNHDA, CDR2 SQIVND (reference sequence). CDR3 length: 13 amino acids. The CDR3: CASSWDLREKLFF. The DNA for the CDR3 is TGTGCCAGTAGTTGGGACTTACGAGAAAAACTGTTTTTT.

The rearrangement uses TRBV9 and TRBJ1-1; TRBD1 matches at 7 bases. Trimming at V came to 2 bases and at J to 5 bases, leaving 9 bases not matched to a gene. CDR1 and CDR2 (germline): SGDLS, YYNGEE. This CDR3 has 15 amino acids. CDR3 DNA sequence: TGTGCCAGCAGCGTCGGGACAGCCAGAAGTACTGAAGCTTTCTTT. As protein: CASSVGTARSTEAFF.